The 31 T cell receptor beta chains below come from one sample, sequenced in a study of a mutant IDH1 vaccine in newly diagnosed glioma. Time point given: week 23, last vaccination. What each vaccine dose contained was 300 ug of mutant IDH1 20-mer peptide, accompanied by topical imiquimod. The antigens these receptors bind are not known. Clones were sequenced by immunoSEQ multiplex PCR, and TCRdb holds only the in-frame ones, with some missing. The profile covers roughly 60,000 clones, with approximately 84% appearing a single time and 4% taken by the ten largest. The sequenced sample was PBMCs, obtained from a glioma patient whose treatment included an IDH1 peptide vaccine. Every receptor here comes from a man aged 30 to 45 with glioma.

This chain links TRBV6-5 with TRBJ2-2; D perhaps matches TRBD2 (5 bases). Trimming removed 2 bases at V and 2 bases at J, with 6 bases between. Germline CDR1 is MNHEY and CDR2 is SVGAGI. This CDR3 has 14 amino acids. The CDR3 region is CASSYRGNTGELFF. CDR3 coding DNA: TGTGCCAGCAGTTACCGGGGAAACACCGGGGAGCTGTTTTTT.

The chain has TRBV6-6 and TRBJ1-5; maybe TRBD1 (5 bases). The CDR3 consists of 14 residues. The germline gives CDR1 MNHNY, CDR2 SVGAGI (reference sequence). Trimming cost V 2 bases and J 6 bases, with 11 bases left between them. CDR3 protein: CASSYPGFSQPQHF. The CDR3 DNA sequence: TGTGCCAGCAGTTACCCAGGGTTCAGTCAGCCCCAGCATTTT.

This sequence joins TRBV10-1 and TRBJ2-3, with TRBD2 identical over 7 bases. The V segment lost 0 bases and the J segment 0 bases; nucleotides outside the gene matches: 9. CDR1 and CDR2 from the germline V gene are WNHNN and SYGVQD (reference sequence). This CDR3 has 18 residues. The CDR3 DNA follows: TGCGCCAGCAGTGAGTCGGGCACAGAAGCGGGGAGCACAGATACGCAGTATTTT. Residues: CASSESGTEAGSTDTQYF.

This sequence joins TRBV5-4 and TRBJ1-6, with D perhaps TRBD1 (5 bases). The germline gives CDR1 SGHNT, CDR2 YYREEE (reference sequence). This CDR3 has 14 residues. Trimming shortened V by 4 bases and J by 10 bases, and 15 bases separated the two germline ends. The CDR3 spells CASSTAGNWSPLHF. CDR3 in DNA: TGTGCCAGCAGCACGGCAGGGAATTGGTCACCCCTCCACTTT.

V and J are TRBV10-1 and TRBJ2-5; D gene unclear. This CDR3 region has 14 residues. CDR1 WNHNN and CDR2 SYGVQD come from the germline V gene (reference sequence). Trimming removed 1 base at V and 4 bases at J, with 10 bases between. The CDR3 sequence: CASSEFGVGETQYF. CDR3 DNA sequence: TGCGCCAGCAGTGAGTTCGGAGTTGGAGAGACCCAGTACTTC.

This chain connects TRBV30 to TRBJ2-5; D is perhaps TRBD1 (6 bases). V gave up 0 bases and J gave up 1 base, with 15 bases separating them. The CDR3 spans 16 residues. CDR1 GTSNPN and CDR2 SVGIG come from the germline V gene (reference sequence). CDR3 DNA sequence: TGTGCCTGGAGTGTTCCCCCCCCACAGGGCCAAGAGACCCAGTACTTC. Encoded protein: CAWSVPPPQGQETQYF.

This clone has a single count. V is TRBV11-2 and J is TRBJ2-4; 9 nucleotides align to TRBD1. CDR3 length: 14 residues. Germline loops: CDR1 SGHAT, CDR2 FQNNGV. Trimming took 5 bases from V and 7 from J; bases not matched to a gene: 6. CDR3 in DNA: TGTGCCAGCAGCGAACACAGGGGGCGGAACATTCAGTACTTC. It is translated as CASSEHRGRNIQYF.

This chain links TRBV5-5 with TRBJ2-2, with D possibly TRBD2 on 6 matching bases. The CDR3 spans 16 residues. V shed 2 bases and J shed 5 bases, with 16 bases lying between them. Per germline, CDR1 SGHKS and CDR2 YYEKEE (reference sequence). CDR3 coding DNA: TGTGCCAGCAGCTTTATTCACGCAGGGAGGACCGGGGAGCTGTTTTTT. Protein sequence: CASSFIHAGRTGELFF.

The V gene is TRBV7-8, the J gene TRBJ2-1; no clear D gene. CDR1 SGHVS and CDR2 FQNEAQ come from the germline V gene. This CDR3 is built from 15 residues. Trimming took 0 bases from V and 8 from J, leaving 14 bases between them. The CDR3 bases are TGTGCCAGCAGCTTAGCGGGTGGATCCATCGATGAGCAGTTCTTC. Its translation is CASSLAGGSIDEQFF.

The CDR3 DNA is TGTGCCAGCAGTGAACCTTTGTACGGGGGGAACTCCTACGAGCAGTACTTC. Translated: CASSEPLYGGNSYEQYF. The chain links TRBV2 to TRBJ2-7; 7 nucleotides agree with TRBD2. The CDR3 has 17 residues. Germline V lookup: CDR1 SNHLY, CDR2 FYNNEI. V lost 2 bases to trimming and J lost 0 bases; unmatched junction nucleotides: 10.

The chain joins TRBV7-9 to TRBJ1-3, with a possible D match to TRBD1 (5 bases). CDR3 length: 13 residues. In germline, CDR1 is SEHNR, CDR2 FQNEAQ (reference sequence). V lost 11 bases, J lost 0 bases, and 11 bases lay in between. CDR3 bases: TGTGCCTGTCGGGGCAGCTCTGGAAACACCATATATTTT. Translated, it gives CACRGSSGNTIYF.

The V and J genes are TRBV5-1 and TRBJ2-5; possible D gene TRBD2, 6 bases. TRBJ2-7 explains the end of the DNA better; the J call may be wrong. The CDR3 loop spans 13 amino acids. Germline CDR1 and CDR2: SGHRS and YFSETQ. CDR3 DNA sequence: TGCGCCAGCAGCTCCGGGAGCTCCTACGAGCAGTACTTC. This translates into CASSSGSSYEQYF.

The rearrangement joins TRBV5-8 to TRBJ1-2; 7 nucleotides match TRBD1. The length of the CDR3 is 14 residues. V lost 0 bases and J lost 4; bases outside the gene matches: 3. In germline, CDR1 is SGHTS, CDR2 YDEGEE. The CDR3 loop is CASSLVGGVYGYTF. The CDR3 DNA sequence: TGTGCCAGCAGCTTGGTAGGGGGCGTCTATGGCTACACCTTC.

The V call is TRBV6-1, the J call TRBJ1-1; 7 bases match TRBD1. Per the germline V gene, CDR1 is MNHNS and CDR2 is SASEGT. This CDR3 spans 14 amino acids. With V trimmed by 3 bases and J by 4 bases, 5 bases remained unmatched. In DNA, the CDR3 is TGTGCCAGCAGTGAGAGGGACAGTATCACTGAAGCTTTCTTT. It specifies CASSERDSITEAFF.

The rearrangement links TRBV11-2 to TRBJ2-1, with TRBD2 matching 13 bases. The length of the CDR3 is 15 residues. The germline V gene has CDR1 SGHAT and CDR2 FQNNGV. V gave up 5 bases and J gave up 6 bases; unmatched junction bases: 4. The CDR3 reads CASSTTSGGGNEQFF. The CDR3 DNA reads as TGTGCCAGCAGCACAACTAGCGGGGGGGGCAATGAGCAGTTCTTC.

As DNA, the CDR3 is TGTGCCAGCAGCTCCTCGGTGGGGGCGGGGCCTCTCCAAGAGACCCAGTACTTC. Its protein is CASSSSVGAGPLQETQYF. V and J are TRBV7-9 and TRBJ2-5; D may be TRBD1 or TRBD2 (6 bases each). Germline-derived CDR1 and CDR2 are SEHNR and FQNEAQ (reference sequence). V shed 4 bases and J shed 1 base, with 22 bases lying between them. This CDR3 is built from 18 residues.

This chain connects TRBV4-1 to TRBJ1-5, with D perhaps matching TRBD1 (5 bases). Germline V gene data show CDR1 as MGHRA and CDR2 as YSYEKL. This CDR3 is built from 15 residues. V was trimmed by 0 bases and J by 7 bases, leaving 13 bases between them. This chain's CDR3 is CASSQDRQGPQPQHF. For the CDR3, the DNA is TGCGCCAGCAGCCAAGATCGGCAGGGTCCCCAGCCCCAGCATTTT.

This chain connects TRBV5-1 to TRBJ1-1; D perhaps matches TRBD1 (5 bases). V was cut by 4 bases and J by 2 bases, with 12 bases left in between. CDR1 SGHRS and CDR2 YFSETQ come from the germline V gene. The CDR3 has 14 amino acids. CDR3: CASSDRQPNTEAFF. The DNA of the CDR3 is TGCGCCAGCAGCGACAGACAGCCAAACACTGAAGCTTTCTTT.

The chain carries TRBV11-3 and TRBJ2-3; TRBD2 agrees at 8 bases. The CDR3 covers 18 residues. Germline CDR1 and CDR2: SGHNT and YENEEA. V lost 7 bases and J lost 2; bases outside the gene matches: 17. CDR3 DNA: TGTGCCAGCACCACACCTGCCAGCGGGGGACCCACCACAGATACGCAGTATTTT. Amino acids: CASTTPASGGPTTDTQYF.

This clone was counted a single time. V is TRBV5-1 and J is TRBJ1-6, with D uncertain. CDR3 length: 21 residues. The germline gives CDR1 SGHRS, CDR2 YFSETQ. The V end lost 1 base, the J end lost 0 bases, and 23 bases lay between the germline ends. CDR3 protein: CASSLNSLETLTGSYNSPLHF. The CDR3, as DNA: TGCGCCAGCAGCTTGAACAGTTTGGAAACCCTAACCGGCTCCTATAATTCACCCCTCCACTTT.

The chain has TRBV5-4 and TRBJ1-1, with TRBD1 as a possible D gene (5 bases). The V end was cut by 1 base, the J end by 0 bases, with 16 bases between. Germline CDR1 and CDR2: SGHNT and YYREEE (reference sequence). The CDR3 covers 17 residues. CDR3 in DNA: TGTGCCAGCAGCTTGAGAGGCGGGGGAGCTATGAACACTGAAGCTTTCTTT. This codes for CASSLRGGGAMNTEAFF.

The chain couples TRBV15 to TRBJ2-2; TRBD2 agrees at 13 bases. Germline CDR1 LNHNV, CDR2 YYDKDF (reference sequence). V was pared by 6 bases and J by 2 bases, with 6 bases of the junction left unmatched. This CDR3 contains 17 residues. The CDR3 reads CATRRLAGGPNTGELFF. The CDR3 region has the DNA TGTGCCACCAGGCGACTAGCGGGGGGTCCCAACACCGGGGAGCTGTTTTTT.

The J gene is TRBJ2-5, the V gene TRBV19; no definite D call. The closer fit of TRBJ2-7 to the DNA end suggests the J call may be wrong. From germline, CDR1 is LNHDA and CDR2 SQIVND (reference sequence). The CDR3 sequence is 14 residues long. Here the CDR3 DNA reads TGTGCCAGTAGTGCGGCAGCTTTAACCTACGAGCAGTACTTC. This sequence encodes CASSAAALTYEQYF.

The chain employs TRBV19 and TRBJ2-5, with D perhaps assigned TRBD1 or TRBD2 (5 bases each). Trimming removed 2 bases at V and 7 bases at J, with 14 bases between. The CDR3 is 14 amino acids. Germline assignment: CDR1 LNHDA and CDR2 SQIVND (reference sequence). The chain's CDR3 is CASSIIGMGVTQYF. DNA of the CDR3: TGTGCCAGTAGTATAATAGGCATGGGGGTGACCCAGTACTTC.

The rearrangement links TRBV28 to TRBJ1-3, with unresolved D. CDR3 size: 13 residues. Trimming pared 5 bases from V and 4 bases from J, leaving 9 bases between. Per germline, CDR1 MDHEN and CDR2 SYDVKM. Here the CDR3 reads CASSRRSGNTIYF. For the CDR3, the DNA is TGTGCCAGCAGTCGAAGGTCCGGAAACACCATATATTTT.

Regarding this clone: At one of its ends the junction is not consistent with the germline gene, which may arise from a read error. This specimen includes other DNA sequences encoding the same CDR3. This sequence joins TRBV18 and TRBJ1-6, with D unresolved. This CDR3 region has 15 residues. In germline, CDR1 is KGHSH, CDR2 LQKENI. Written as DNA, the CDR3 is TGTGCCAGCACTACCCCAGAAACAAGGCGTTCACCCCTCCATTTT. Residues: CASTTPETRRSPLHF.

The genes are TRBV9 and TRBJ2-7; 9 bases are shared with TRBD1. This CDR3 has 14 residues. With 4 bases clipped from V and 3 bases from J, the junction kept 5 bases outside the gene matches. Germline V lookup: CDR1 SGDLS, CDR2 YYNGEE. CDR3 sequence reads: CASSPGTGIYEQYF. CDR3 DNA sequence: TGTGCCAGCAGCCCAGGGACAGGGATCTACGAGCAGTACTTC.

This clone was picked up one time. The J gene is TRBJ2-7, the V gene TRBV5-1, with D possibly matching TRBD1 (6 bases). The germline gives CDR1 SGHRS, CDR2 YFSETQ. The CDR3 is made up of 13 amino acids. V was pared by 4 bases and J by 2 bases, with 10 bases between. CDR3 protein: CASSLWTAYEQYF. CDR3 nucleotides: TGCGCCAGCAGCCTATGGACAGCCTACGAGCAGTACTTC.

This clone appeared a single time. The chain is built from TRBV10-3 and TRBJ1-4; D is unresolved. V lost 4 bases and J 0 bases, leaving 15 bases between the germline ends. The CDR3 consists of 17 residues. Germline CDR1 and CDR2: ENHRY and SYGVKD. CDR3 bases: TGTGCCATCAGTGCCCGTAATCCGGCAGCAACTAATGAAAAACTGTTTTTT. As protein: CAISARNPAATNEKLFF.

This clone appeared once. The chain recombines TRBV5-1 with TRBJ2-7; D ambiguous. This CDR3 is 12 amino acids long. Trimming cost V 0 bases and J 7 bases, with 8 bases left between them. Germline lookup yields CDR1 SGHRS and CDR2 YFSETQ. The CDR3 reads CASSLGPREQYF. The CDR3 coding sequence is TGCGCCAGCAGCTTGGGACCACGGGAGCAGTACTTC.

The chain employs TRBV7-9 and TRBJ1-4; D gene ambiguous. Germline assignment: CDR1 SEHNR and CDR2 FQNEAQ (reference sequence). The CDR3 spans 13 residues. V dropped 5 bases and J dropped 7 bases, with 11 bases sitting between them. The chain's CDR3 is CASSPSSTEKLFF. The DNA for the CDR3 is TGTGCCAGCAGCCCCTCCAGCACTGAAAAACTGTTTTTT.